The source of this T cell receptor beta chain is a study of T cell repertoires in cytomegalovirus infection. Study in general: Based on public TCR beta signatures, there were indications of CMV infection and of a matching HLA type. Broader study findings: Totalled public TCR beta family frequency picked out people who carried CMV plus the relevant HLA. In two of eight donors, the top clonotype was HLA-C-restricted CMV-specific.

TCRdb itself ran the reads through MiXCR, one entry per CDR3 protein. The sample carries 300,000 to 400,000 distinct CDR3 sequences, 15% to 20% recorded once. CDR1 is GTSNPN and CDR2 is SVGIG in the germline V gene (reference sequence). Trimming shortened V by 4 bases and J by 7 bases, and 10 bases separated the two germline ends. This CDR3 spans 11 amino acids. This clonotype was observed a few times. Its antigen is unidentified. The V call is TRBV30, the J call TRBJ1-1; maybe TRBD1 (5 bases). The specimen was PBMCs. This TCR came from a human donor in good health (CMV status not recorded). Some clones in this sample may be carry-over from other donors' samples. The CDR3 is CAWIRQHEAFF. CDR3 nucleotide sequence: TGTGCCTGGATCCGACAGCATGAAGCTTTCTTT.